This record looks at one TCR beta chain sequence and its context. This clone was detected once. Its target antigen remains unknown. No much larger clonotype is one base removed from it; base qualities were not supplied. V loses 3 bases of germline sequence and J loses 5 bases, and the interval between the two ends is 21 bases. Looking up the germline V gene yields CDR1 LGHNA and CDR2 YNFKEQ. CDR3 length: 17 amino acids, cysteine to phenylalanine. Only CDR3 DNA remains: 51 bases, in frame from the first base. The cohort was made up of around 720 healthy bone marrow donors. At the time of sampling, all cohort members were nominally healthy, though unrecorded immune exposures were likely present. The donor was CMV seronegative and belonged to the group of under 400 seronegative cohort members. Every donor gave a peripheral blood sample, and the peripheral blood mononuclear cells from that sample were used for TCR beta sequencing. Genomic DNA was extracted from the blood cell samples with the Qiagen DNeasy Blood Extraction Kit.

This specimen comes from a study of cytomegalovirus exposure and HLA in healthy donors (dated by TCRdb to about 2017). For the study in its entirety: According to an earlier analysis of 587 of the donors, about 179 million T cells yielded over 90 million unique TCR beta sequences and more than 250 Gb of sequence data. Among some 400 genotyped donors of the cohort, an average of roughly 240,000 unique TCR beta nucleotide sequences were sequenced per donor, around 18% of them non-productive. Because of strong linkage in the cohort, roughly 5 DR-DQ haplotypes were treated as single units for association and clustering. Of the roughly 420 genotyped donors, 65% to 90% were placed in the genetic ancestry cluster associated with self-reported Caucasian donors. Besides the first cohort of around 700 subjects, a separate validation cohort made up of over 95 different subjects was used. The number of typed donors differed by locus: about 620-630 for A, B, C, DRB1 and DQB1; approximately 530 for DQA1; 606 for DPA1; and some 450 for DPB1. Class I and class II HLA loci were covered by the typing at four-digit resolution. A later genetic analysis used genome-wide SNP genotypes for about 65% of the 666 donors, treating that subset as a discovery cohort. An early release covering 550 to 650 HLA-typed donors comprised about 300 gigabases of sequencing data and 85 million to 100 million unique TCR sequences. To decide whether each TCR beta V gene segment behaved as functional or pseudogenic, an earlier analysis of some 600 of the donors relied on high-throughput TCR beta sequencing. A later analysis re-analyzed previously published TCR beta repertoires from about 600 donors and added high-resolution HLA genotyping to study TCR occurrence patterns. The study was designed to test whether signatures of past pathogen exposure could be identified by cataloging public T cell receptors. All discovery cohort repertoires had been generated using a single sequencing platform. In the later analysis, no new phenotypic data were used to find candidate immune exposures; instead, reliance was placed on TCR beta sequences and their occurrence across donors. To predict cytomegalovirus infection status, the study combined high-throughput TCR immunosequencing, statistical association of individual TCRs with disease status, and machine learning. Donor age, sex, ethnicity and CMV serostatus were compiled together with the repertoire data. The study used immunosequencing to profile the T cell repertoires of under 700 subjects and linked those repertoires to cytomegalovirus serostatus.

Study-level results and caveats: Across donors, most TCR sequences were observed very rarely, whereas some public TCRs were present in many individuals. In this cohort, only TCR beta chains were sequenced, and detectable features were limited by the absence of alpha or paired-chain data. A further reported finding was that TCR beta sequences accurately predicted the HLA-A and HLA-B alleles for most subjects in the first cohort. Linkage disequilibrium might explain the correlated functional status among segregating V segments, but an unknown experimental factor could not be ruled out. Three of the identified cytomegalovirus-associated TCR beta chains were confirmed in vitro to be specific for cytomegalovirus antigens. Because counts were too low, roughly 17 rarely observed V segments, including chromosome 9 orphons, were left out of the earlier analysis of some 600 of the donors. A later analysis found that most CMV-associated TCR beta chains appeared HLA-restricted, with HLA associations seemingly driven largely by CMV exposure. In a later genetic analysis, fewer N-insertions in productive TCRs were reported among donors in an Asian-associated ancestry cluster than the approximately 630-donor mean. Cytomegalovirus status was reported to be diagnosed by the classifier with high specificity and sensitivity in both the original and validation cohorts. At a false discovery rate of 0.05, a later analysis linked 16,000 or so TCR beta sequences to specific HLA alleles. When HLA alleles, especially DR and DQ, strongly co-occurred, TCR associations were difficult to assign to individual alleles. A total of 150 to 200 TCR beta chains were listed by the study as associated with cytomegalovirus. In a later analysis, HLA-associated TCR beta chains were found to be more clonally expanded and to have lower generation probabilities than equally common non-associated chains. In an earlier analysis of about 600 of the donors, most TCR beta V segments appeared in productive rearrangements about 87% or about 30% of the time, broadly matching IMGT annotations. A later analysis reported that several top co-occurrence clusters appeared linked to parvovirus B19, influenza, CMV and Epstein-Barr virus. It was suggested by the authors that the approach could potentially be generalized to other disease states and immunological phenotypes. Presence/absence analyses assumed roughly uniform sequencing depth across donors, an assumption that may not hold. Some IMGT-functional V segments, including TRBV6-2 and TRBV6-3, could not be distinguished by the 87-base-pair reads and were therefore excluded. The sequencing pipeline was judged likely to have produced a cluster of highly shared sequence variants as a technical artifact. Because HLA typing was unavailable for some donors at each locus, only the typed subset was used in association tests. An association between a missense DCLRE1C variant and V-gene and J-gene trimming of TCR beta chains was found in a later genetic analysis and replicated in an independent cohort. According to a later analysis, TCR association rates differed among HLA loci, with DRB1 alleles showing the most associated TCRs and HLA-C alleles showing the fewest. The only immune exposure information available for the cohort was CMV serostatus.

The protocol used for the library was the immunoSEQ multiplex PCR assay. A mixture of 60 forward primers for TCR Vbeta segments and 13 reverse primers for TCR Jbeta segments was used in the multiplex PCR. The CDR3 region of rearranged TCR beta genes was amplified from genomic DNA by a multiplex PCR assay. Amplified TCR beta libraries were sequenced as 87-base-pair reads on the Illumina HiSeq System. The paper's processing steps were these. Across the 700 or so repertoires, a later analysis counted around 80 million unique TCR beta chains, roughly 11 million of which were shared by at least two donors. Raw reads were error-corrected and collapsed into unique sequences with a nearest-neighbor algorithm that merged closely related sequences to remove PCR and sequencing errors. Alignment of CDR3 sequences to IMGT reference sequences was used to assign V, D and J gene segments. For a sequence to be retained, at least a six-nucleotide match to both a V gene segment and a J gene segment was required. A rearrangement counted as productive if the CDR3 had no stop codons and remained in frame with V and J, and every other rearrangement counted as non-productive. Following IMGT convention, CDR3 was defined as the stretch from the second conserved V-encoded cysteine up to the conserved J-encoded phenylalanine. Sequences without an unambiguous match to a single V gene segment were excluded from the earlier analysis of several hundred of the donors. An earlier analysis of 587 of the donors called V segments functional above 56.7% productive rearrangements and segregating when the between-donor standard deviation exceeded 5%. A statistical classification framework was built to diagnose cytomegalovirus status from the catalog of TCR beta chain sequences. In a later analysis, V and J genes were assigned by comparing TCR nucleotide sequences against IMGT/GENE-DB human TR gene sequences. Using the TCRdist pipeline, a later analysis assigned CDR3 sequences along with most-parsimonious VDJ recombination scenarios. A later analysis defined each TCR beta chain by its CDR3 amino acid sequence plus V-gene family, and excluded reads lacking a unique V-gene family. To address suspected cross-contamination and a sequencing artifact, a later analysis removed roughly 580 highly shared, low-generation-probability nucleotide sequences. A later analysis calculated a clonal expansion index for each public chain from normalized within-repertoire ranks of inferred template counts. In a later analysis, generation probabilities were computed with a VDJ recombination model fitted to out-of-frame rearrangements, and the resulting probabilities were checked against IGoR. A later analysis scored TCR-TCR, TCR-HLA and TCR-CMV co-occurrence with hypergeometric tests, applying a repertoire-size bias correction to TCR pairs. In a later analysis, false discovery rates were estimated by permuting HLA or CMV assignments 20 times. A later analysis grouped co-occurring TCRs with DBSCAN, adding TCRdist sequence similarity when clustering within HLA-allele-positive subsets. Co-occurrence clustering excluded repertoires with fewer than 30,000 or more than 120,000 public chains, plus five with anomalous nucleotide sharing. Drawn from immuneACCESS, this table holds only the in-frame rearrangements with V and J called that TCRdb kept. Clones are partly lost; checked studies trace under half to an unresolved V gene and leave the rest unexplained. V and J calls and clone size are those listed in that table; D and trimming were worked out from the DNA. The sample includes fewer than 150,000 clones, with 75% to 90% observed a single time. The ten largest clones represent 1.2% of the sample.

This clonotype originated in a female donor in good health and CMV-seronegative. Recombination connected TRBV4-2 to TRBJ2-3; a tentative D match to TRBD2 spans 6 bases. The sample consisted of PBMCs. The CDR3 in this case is CASSHPPGLSSEDTQYF. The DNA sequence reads TGTGCCAGCAGCCATCCACCGGGACTCAGTTCCGAAGATACGCAGTATTTT.